Presented here are 10 T cell receptor beta chains from one specimen sequenced in a study of T cell responses to AZD1222 COVID-19 vaccine. The table came from immunoSEQ multiplex PCR; TCRdb's copy has only in-frame clones and leaves some out. In the table there are roughly 120,000 clones, about 88% of which are singletons. The sample consisted of peripheral blood, taken on day 0 of AZD1222 vaccination. The source is an adult in good health.

The chain carries TRBV18 and TRBJ2-7; D perhaps matches TRBD1 (6 bases). Trimming removed 0 bases at V and 0 bases at J, with 9 bases between. The CDR3 covers 15 residues. Looked up from germline, CDR1 is KGHSH and CDR2 is LQKENI. CDR3: CASSPPGTPSYEQYF. The CDR3 bases are TGTGCCAGCTCACCACCCGGGACACCCTCCTACGAGCAGTACTTC.

The J gene is TRBJ2-3, the V gene TRBV2, with D uncertain. Germline loops: CDR1 SNHLY, CDR2 FYNNEI. V shed 10 bases and J shed 3 bases, with 8 bases lying between them. The CDR3 is made up of 11 amino acids. The CDR3 loop is CATLKTDTQYF. The DNA for the CDR3 is TGTGCCACCCTGAAGACAGATACGCAGTATTTT.

Worth noting for this clone: At the DNA level, this CDR3 is encoded by other sequences in the same sample as well. V usage is TRBV5-4 and J usage is TRBJ2-7; 7 bases fit TRBD2. There are 14 residues in the CDR3. Germline CDR1 reads SGHNT; CDR2 reads YYREEE (reference sequence). V was clipped by 3 bases and J by 3 bases; unmatched bases: 6. In nucleotides, the CDR3 is TGTGCCAGCAGCTGGGGGGGTTCAAGCTACGAGCAGTACTTC. Translation gives CASSWGGSSYEQYF.

The chain couples TRBV6-5 to TRBJ1-2, with 9 positions matching TRBD1. After removal of 0 bases from V and 13 bases from J, the junction contained 9 bases not matched to a gene. The CDR3 is 14 amino acids. The germline CDR1 and CDR2 sequences are MNHEY and SVGAGI. The CDR3: CASSYSNRGPGATF. CDR3 DNA: TGTGCCAGCAGTTACTCGAACAGGGGGCCGGGGGCCACCTTC.

The sample holds one count of this clone. The chain uses TRBV9 and TRBJ1-4; TRBD1 agrees at 10 bases. From germline, CDR1 is SGDLS and CDR2 YYNGEE. The CDR3 consists of 16 residues. The junction had 13 bases not matched to a gene; V was cut back by 6 bases and J by 8 bases. The CDR3: CASKGTGDVGWEKLFF. CDR3 DNA: TGTGCCAGCAAGGGGACAGGGGATGTTGGTTGGGAAAAACTGTTTTTT.

This clone was found once. The chain is built from TRBV4-3 and TRBJ2-3; TRBD2 matches 7 bases. The CDR3 contains 17 residues. Per the germline V gene, CDR1 is LGHNA and CDR2 is YSLEER. Trimming removed 1 base from V and 5 bases from J; junction bases left unmatched: 12. In DNA, the CDR3 is TGCGCCAGCAGCCAAGGAGGTGGGGCGGGAGAGGGAGATACGCAGTATTTT. As protein: CASSQGGGAGEGDTQYF.

The chain has TRBV2 and TRBJ2-7; a weak D match, TRBD2 (5 bases). Trimming removed 6 bases from V and 4 bases from J, with 25 bases in between. The CDR3 has 17 amino acids. The germline CDR1 and CDR2 sequences are SNHLY and FYNNEI. CDR3 DNA: TGTGCCAGCAGGGCACCACCGGGATCGCCGAATAGTTACGAGCAGTACTTC. Its protein is CASRAPPGSPNSYEQYF.

This clone was observed once. This chain links TRBV5-5 with TRBJ1-6, with D maybe TRBD1 (6 bases). The CDR3 runs 14 residues. Trimming removed 0 bases from V and 7 bases from J, with 8 bases in between. The germline CDR1 and CDR2 sequences are SGHKS and YYEKEE (reference sequence). The CDR3 loop reads CASSLGQANSPLHF. In nucleotides, the CDR3 is TGTGCCAGCAGCTTGGGACAGGCGAATTCACCCCTCCACTTT.

V and J are TRBV4-2 and TRBJ2-5; 7 nucleotides align to TRBD2. Unmatched junction bases numbered 6, after V lost 0 bases and J lost 2 bases. CDR1 is LGHNA, CDR2 YNFKEQ, per germline. The CDR3 is 16 residues long. CDR3 sequence: CASSQEYGGSQETQYF. CDR3 coding DNA: TGTGCCAGCAGCCAAGAATACGGGGGGTCACAAGAGACCCAGTACTTC.

The chain joins TRBV18 to TRBJ1-1; 8 bases fit TRBD1. The CDR3 runs 15 residues. Germline-derived CDR1 and CDR2 are KGHSH and LQKENI. V lost 3 bases to trimming and J lost 2 bases; unmatched junction nucleotides: 5. The CDR3 DNA is TGTGCCAGCTCACCGATGACAGGGGCCAACACTGAAGCTTTCTTT. Encoded protein: CASSPMTGANTEAFF.